One and the same sample provided the 31 T cell receptor beta chains below, sequenced in a study of vaccination and CD4 T cells after COVID-19. Treatment described: approximately nine-day PBMC culture with coronavirus spike peptide pools or control peptides (ViraFEST assay). Sequenced with the Oncomine TCR Beta short-read assay was DNA taken from cultured CD4+ T cells. TCRdb passed the PCR reads through MiXCR, listing each CDR3 protein once. The sample has some 4,000 distinct CDR3 sequences, approximately 15% seen once. No antigens are known for them. Sequenced: CD4+ T cells from blood, cultured in vitro. These receptors originate from a human donor who had recovered from COVID-19.

The chain is built from TRBV14 and TRBJ1-6; a weak D match, TRBD1 (5 bases). The CDR3 consists of 18 residues. Trimming stripped 4 bases from V and 10 bases from J, with 26 bases between. Per the germline V gene, CDR1 is SGHDN and CDR2 is FVKESK. The chain's CDR3 is CASSLLWGPEAIRSPLHF. The DNA of the CDR3 is TGTGCCAGCAGCCTATTATGGGGCCCGGAGGCTATTCGGTCACCCCTCCACTTT.

Within the sample, this clonotype is medium-sized. The chain recombines TRBV18 with TRBJ1-2, with D perhaps matching TRBD1 (6 bases). The CDR3 totals 14 residues. Germline V gives CDR1 KGHSH, CDR2 LQKENI. With 3 bases removed from V and 7 bases from J, the gap between germline ends came to 15 bases. The CDR3 sequence: CASSPDSRRGGYTF. The CDR3 nucleotides are TGTGCCAGCTCACCGGACAGCCGGCGGGGTGGCTACACCTTC.

By share, this clonotype ranks as medium-sized. J is TRBJ1-2 and V is TRBV12-3 or TRBV12-4, with D hard to call. The CDR3 extends over 12 amino acids. Trimming cost V 3 bases and J 2 bases, with 4 bases left between them. Written as DNA, the CDR3 is TGTGCCAGCAGTTTCGGAAACTATGGCTACACCTTC. Its translation: CASSFGNYGYTF.

This clonotype was seen a handful of times. The rearrangement joins TRBV19 to TRBJ1-6; a weak D match, TRBD1 (5 bases). V lost 5 bases, J lost 0 bases, and 8 bases lay in between. CDR1 is LNHDA, CDR2 SQIVND, per germline (reference sequence). The CDR3 is made up of 15 amino acids. CDR3 loop: CASSGGGSYNSPLHF. CDR3 coding DNA: TGTGCCAGTAGTGGTGGGGGCTCCTATAATTCACCCCTCCACTTT.

The sample holds a few counts of this clonotype. The chain couples TRBV6-2 or TRBV6-3 to TRBJ2-1; 10 positions match TRBD2. The germline V gene has CDR1 MNHEY and CDR2 SVGEGT. With V trimmed by 6 bases and J by 7 bases, 9 bases remained unmatched. This CDR3 has 15 amino acids. In DNA form, the CDR3 reads TGTGCCAGCAGGGGGGAGCGGGGGGGACTGAATGAGCAGTTCTTC. Protein product: CASRGERGGLNEQFF.

The J gene is TRBJ2-1, the V gene TRBV10-1; 7 bases map to TRBD1. CDR3 length: 14 residues. Germline CDR1 is WNHNN and CDR2 is SYGVQD (reference sequence). With V trimmed by 4 bases and J by 4 bases, 4 bases remained unmatched. CDR3 protein: CASSASTGYNEQFF. The CDR3 bases are TGCGCCAGCAGTGCGTCGACAGGGTACAATGAGCAGTTCTTC.

This clonotype is medium-sized (0.01 to 0.1%) by share. J is TRBJ2-2 and V is TRBV6-1; D perhaps matches TRBD2 (5 bases). Trimming took off 6 bases at V and 3 bases at J, with 5 bases between the two ends. This CDR3 is built from 12 residues. Germline V gene sequence: CDR1 MNHNS, CDR2 SASEGT. The CDR3 sequence: CASRRDTGELFF. The CDR3 bases are TGTGCCAGCAGGAGGGACACCGGGGAGCTGTTTTTT.

The gene calls are TRBV2 and TRBJ2-3, with TRBD1 matching 10 bases. The CDR3 is 15 amino acids. Losses at the gene ends were 1 base for V and 4 bases for J; bases not matched to a gene: 2. Germline CDR1 reads SNHLY; CDR2 reads FYNNEI. CDR3: CASSEGDRGADTQYF. For the CDR3, the DNA is TGTGCCAGCAGTGAAGGGGACAGGGGCGCAGATACGCAGTATTTT.

This clonotype has more than one count but fewer than ten. The chain has TRBV5-1 and TRBJ2-2; D might be TRBD2 (5 bases). CDR1 and CDR2 (germline): SGHRS, YFSETQ. Trimming took off 1 base at V and 2 bases at J, with 9 bases between the two ends. The CDR3 is made up of 15 amino acids. The CDR3 DNA is TGCGCCAGCAGCTTGATGGGAGTAAACACCGGGGAGCTGTTTTTT. Its protein product is CASSLMGVNTGELFF.

This clonotype was observed a few times. This rearrangement joins TRBV11-3 to TRBJ2-1; 16 nucleotides line up with TRBD2. The J segment lost 2 bases and the V segment lost 1 base, leaving 2 bases of the junction unmatched. This CDR3 spans 18 amino acids. Germline CDR1 and CDR2: SGHNT and YENEEA. CDR3 coding DNA: TGTGCCAGCAGCTTAGTGGGGACTAGCGGGGGGGCCTACAATGAGCAGTTCTTC. Translated: CASSLVGTSGGAYNEQFF.

This clonotype counts as medium-sized (0.01 to 0.1%). The chain is built from TRBV19 and TRBJ1-5; D not resolved. The CDR3 has 14 residues. With 6 bases removed from V and 4 bases from J, the gap between germline ends came to 13 bases. The germline CDR1 and CDR2 sequences are LNHDA and SQIVND (reference sequence). The CDR3 is CASRGPRGNQPQHF. CDR3 sequence (DNA): TGTGCCAGTAGGGGTCCAAGAGGGAATCAGCCCCAGCATTTT.

This clonotype is categorized as medium-sized (0.01 to 0.1%). This chain joins TRBV15 and TRBJ1-5; D gene uncertain. With 1 base removed from V and 3 bases from J, the gap between germline ends came to 10 bases. The CDR3 sequence is 15 residues long. Germline V CDR1 and CDR2: LNHNV, YYDKDF (reference sequence). Here the CDR3 reads CATSRVGSFNQPQHF. CDR3 coding DNA: TGTGCCACCAGCAGAGTGGGCAGCTTCAATCAGCCCCAGCATTTT.

The J gene is TRBJ2-5, the V gene TRBV7-2, with 7 positions matching TRBD2. CDR1 is SGHTA and CDR2 is FQGNSA in the germline V gene. V was pared by 1 base and J by 4 bases, with 9 bases of the junction left unmatched. This CDR3 region has 16 residues. CDR3 protein: CASSLDWGGSGETQYF. In DNA form, the CDR3 reads TGTGCCAGCAGCTTAGACTGGGGGGGAAGCGGAGAGACCCAGTACTTC. The full variable domain, completed using reference TRBV7-2 and TRBJ2-5, is GAGVSQSPSNKVTEKGKDVELRCDPISGHTALYWYRQSLGQGLEFLIYFQGNSAPDKSGLPSDRFSAERTGGSVSTLTIQRTQQEDSAVYLCASSLDWGGSGETQYFGPGTRLLVL.

This clonotype was counted a few times. J is TRBJ2-7 and V is TRBV20-1, with TRBD2 matching 8 bases. Germline lookup yields CDR1 DFQATT and CDR2 SNEGSKA (reference sequence). CDR3 length: 15 amino acids. Germline trimming cut 7 bases from V and 2 bases from J; bases unmatched to any gene: 13. The CDR3 coding sequence is TGCAGTGTACCCAGCGGGGGCCCCCTCCCCTACGAGCAGTACTTC. It yields the protein CSVPSGGPLPYEQYF.

This clonotype was picked up a small number of times. This rearrangement joins TRBV12-3 or TRBV12-4 to TRBJ2-5, with TRBD2 matching 9 bases. J lost 3 bases, V lost 3 bases, and 5 bases had no gene match. The CDR3 runs 15 residues. CDR3 protein: CASSLGLAGKETQYF. The CDR3 DNA reads TGTGCCAGCAGTTTGGGGCTAGCGGGAAAAGAGACCCAGTACTTC.

Sample share makes this clonotype medium-sized. This chain's CDR3 is CASSDIDRGKSEAFF. CDR3 coding DNA: TGTGCCAGCAGTGATATCGACAGGGGGAAATCTGAAGCTTTCTTT. The rearrangement uses TRBV25-1 and TRBJ1-1; TRBD1 agrees at 9 bases. The CDR3 has 15 amino acids. CDR1 and CDR2 (germline): MGHDK, SYGVNS. The trim removed 3 bases at V and 6 bases at J, leaving 8 bases unmatched.

The CDR3 DNA sequence: TGTGCCAGCAGTCCCCAGCTAGCGGGGGCGAACACCGGGGAGCTGTTTTTT. This gives the protein CASSPQLAGANTGELFF. The J gene is TRBJ2-2, the V gene TRBV7-6; 10 bases match TRBD2. CDR3 length equals 17 residues. Germline V gene data show CDR1 as SGHVS and CDR2 as FNYEAQ. The trim removed 6 bases at V and 0 bases at J, leaving 7 bases unmatched.

On this clonotype itself: One end of the junction fails to match germline, which may point to a read error. The V and J genes are TRBV27 and TRBJ2-7, with D perhaps matching TRBD2 (6 bases). This CDR3 has 16 amino acids. Germline CDR1 reads MNHEY; CDR2 reads SMNVEV (reference sequence). CDR3 DNA sequence: TGTACCAGCAGTCTCTCCTCCGGGACTGTACTCTACGAGCAGTACTTC. As protein: CTSSLSSGTVLYEQYF.

The rearrangement joins TRBV6-1 to TRBJ2-7, with D perhaps TRBD2 (5 bases). This CDR3 region has 15 residues. The germline V gene has CDR1 MNHNS and CDR2 SASEGT. V lost 5 bases, J lost 0 bases, and 14 bases lay in between. CDR3 DNA: TGTGCCAGCAGTCTCCGGACTTCCTCCTCCTACGAGCAGTACTTC. Translated, it gives CASSLRTSSSYEQYF.

This clonotype has only a few counts. V usage is TRBV10-3 and J usage is TRBJ2-2; no definite D call. Trimming cost V 6 bases and J 3 bases, with 11 bases left between them. The germline CDR1 and CDR2 sequences are ENHRY and SYGVKD. The CDR3 spans 14 residues. The CDR3 coding sequence is TGTGCCATCAGGACGACTTTATACACCGGGGAGCTGTTTTTT. Its protein product is CAIRTTLYTGELFF.

By proportion, this clonotype is medium-sized. The chain uses TRBV6-1 and TRBJ1-5; weak D call: TRBD1 (5 bases). The CDR3 is 14 amino acids. V was shortened by 5 bases and J by 9 bases, with 17 bases between the two germline ends. Germline V gene data show CDR1 as MNHNS and CDR2 as SASEGT. The CDR3 sequence is CASSPRGNQGPQHF. The CDR3 nucleotides read TGTGCCAGCAGTCCGCGGGGTAATCAGGGGCCCCAGCATTTT.

The V and J genes are TRBV12-3 or TRBV12-4 and TRBJ1-6; D call uncertain. This CDR3 region has 14 residues. The ends were cut back, 3 bases at V and 6 bases at J, with 9 bases in the middle. CDR3 amino acids: CASSLFSANSPLHF. In nucleotides, the CDR3 is TGTGCCAGCAGTTTGTTCTCGGCTAATTCACCCCTCCACTTT.

The chain couples TRBV6-4 to TRBJ2-2, with a possible D match to TRBD1 (5 bases). Germline CDR1 reads MRHNA; CDR2 reads SNTAGT. CDR3 length equals 13 residues. V was shortened by 6 bases and J by 5 bases, with 10 bases between the two germline ends. CDR3 loop: CASRPDSTGELFF. The CDR3 DNA is TGTGCCAGCAGACCCGACAGTACCGGGGAGCTGTTTTTT.

The table lists this clonotype with a few counts. The chain recombines TRBV20-1 with TRBJ2-5, with D unresolved. The CDR3 extends over 12 amino acids. In germline, CDR1 is DFQATT, CDR2 SNEGSKA (reference sequence). Trimming stripped 2 bases from V and 2 bases from J, with 6 bases between. The CDR3 here is CSARRAQETQYF. The CDR3 coding sequence is TGCAGTGCTAGAAGGGCACAAGAGACCCAGTACTTC.

This rearrangement joins TRBV9 to TRBJ2-1; tentatively, D is TRBD2 (6 bases). Germline CDR1 SGDLS, CDR2 YYNGEE. Deletions cut 0 bases from V and 13 bases from J, with 23 bases between. The length of the CDR3 is 16 residues. CDR3: CASSVASSRRARDQFF. The CDR3 DNA reads as TGTGCCAGCAGCGTAGCCAGTAGTCGCAGGGCGCGGGACCAGTTCTTC.

The CDR3: CARRIGTGTEQYF. The DNA for the CDR3 is TGTGCCAGAAGGATAGGGACAGGGACCGAGCAGTACTTC. J is TRBJ2-7 and V is TRBV5-3, with 9 bases matching TRBD1. TRBV5-3 falls under the ORF class, with uncertain function. V trimming: 5 bases; J trimming: 6 bases; junction bases outside the gene matches: 6. This CDR3 is built from 13 residues.

The rearrangement links TRBV18 to TRBJ2-5; no reliable D call. This CDR3 has 14 residues. V shed 3 bases and J shed 0 bases, with 8 bases lying between them. Looked up from germline, CDR1 is KGHSH and CDR2 is LQKENI. The CDR3 nucleotides are TGTGCCAGCTCACCGAGACTGTACCAAGAGACCCAGTACTTC. This translates into CASSPRLYQETQYF.

This clonotype was seen only a few times. The V gene is TRBV30, the J gene TRBJ1-2; 8 bases agree with TRBD1. V lost 3 bases to trimming and J lost 7 bases; unmatched junction nucleotides: 10. The germline CDR1 and CDR2 sequences are GTSNPN and SVGIG (reference sequence). The CDR3 runs 14 residues. The CDR3 loop is CAWSAGGAFGGYTF. The CDR3 bases are TGTGCCTGGAGCGCAGGGGGCGCCTTTGGTGGCTACACCTTC.

This clonotype was picked up a small number of times. V gene TRBV11-1 combines with J gene TRBJ2-2, with a possible D match to TRBD2 (5 bases). Germline CDR1 reads SGHAT; CDR2 reads FQDESV (reference sequence). The CDR3 sequence is 15 residues long. V dropped 0 bases and J dropped 5 bases, with 10 bases sitting between them. This CDR3 is CASSLAGSGTGELFF. In DNA form, the CDR3 reads TGTGCCAGCAGCTTAGCAGGGTCGGGAACCGGGGAGCTGTTTTTT.

Concerning this clonotype itself: This may be a read error: a much more frequent sequence differs by one nucleotide. This chain joins TRBV20-1 and TRBJ1-4; D gene uncertain. CDR1 is DFQATT, CDR2 SNEGSKA, per germline (reference sequence). The CDR3 has 13 residues. The CDR3 bases are TGCAGTGCTAGAGATCTACACGGGGAAAAACTGTCTTTT. Translating it yields CSARDLHGEKLSF.

The chain joins TRBV29-1 to TRBJ1-2; 11 bases are a match to TRBD1. This CDR3 is 14 amino acids long. CDR1 SQVTM and CDR2 ANQGSEA come from the germline V gene. The trim removed 6 bases at V and 6 bases at J, leaving 9 bases unmatched. CDR3 DNA sequence: TGCAGCGTCCCTTGGACAGGGGGCGGAAATGGCTACACCTTC. It is translated as CSVPWTGGGNGYTF.